This section outlines one TCR beta chain sequence together with its context. Original data processing: Scientists estimated how many nucleated cells there were by amplifying reference gene primers. Method: immunoSEQ multiplex PCR; TCRdb's copy keeps in-frame clones and lacks some. The DNA gave D and trimming, while V, J and clone size come from that table. The table shows roughly 180,000 clones, with more than 85% occurring only once. This specimen belongs to a study of blood T cell repertoires in COVID-19. Across the study: Some COVID-19 samples were acute and others convalescent; all came from the United States, Italy and Spain. T cells, B-cell-depleted T cells, or PBMCs provided the cDNA or gDNA that served as material.

V was clipped by 8 bases and J by 5 bases; unmatched bases: 11. This CDR3 comprises 14 residues. Per germline, CDR1 LGHDT and CDR2 YNNKEL (reference sequence). This receptor was identified in a man between 65 and 85 years old with active or convalescent COVID-19. Sequencing was done on a sample of peripheral blood. The chain couples TRBV3-1 (or the pseudogene TRBV3-2) to TRBJ1-1; 7 nucleotides agree with TRBD1. Here the CDR3 reads CASSTPGGGTEAFF. The CDR3 region has the DNA TGTGCCAGCTCCACTCCAGGGGGAGGTACTGAAGCTTTCTTT.